This T cell receptor (beta chain) was captured in a study of T-cell reconstitution after alpha-beta-depleted transplantation in children (dated by TCRdb to the mid-2010s). With respect to the entire study: Using TCR repertoire profiling, the study quantitatively followed how T-cell immune reconstitution unfolded in children after TCRalphabeta/CD19-depleted allogeneic hematopoietic cell transplantation. The paper's findings and limits, for the study overall: In some patients, the high TCRbeta diversity seen at day 60 was put down to recipient T cells and intrathymic progenitors that had survived conditioning. About two months after transplant, the apparently early recovery of alphabetaT-cell counts reportedly depended on just several hundred clones that had expanded rapidly and came from non-depleted graft cells. The frequencies of hyperexpanded clones fell over the following months, and after one year, T-cell counts and TCRbeta diversity were mostly attributed to newly produced T cells.

According to the study, the label for this sample's treatment or condition signals: allogeneic hematopoietic cell transplantation with graft depleted of TCRalphabeta T cells and CD19 B cells. The transplant recipients were children given TCRalphabeta/CD19-depleted allogeneic hematopoietic cell grafts. Receptor libraries were prepared by PCR. TCRdb names Illumina HiSeq 2500 as the instrument used. Molecular barcoding was employed in the preparation of TCR libraries, with unique molecular identifiers being used to normalize TCRbeta repertoire quantification. TCRdb reran the public reads through fastp at Q25 and MiXCR, keeping productive beta chains. Each CDR3 protein gets just one entry, which takes the most common genes and DNA from the rows behind it. The sample table holds under 85,000 distinct CDR3 sequences, of which 15% to 20% were seen once. About 47% of the sample is held by the ten biggest clonotypes.

CDR1 and CDR2, looked up from the germline V gene, are MNHEY and SVGAGI. The CDR3 covers 14 residues, taking in both the cysteine and the phenylalanine. The read is trimmed to its CDR3 DNA, 42 bases read in frame from base 1. Trimming takes 4 bases from V and 4 bases from J, and the germline ends sit 13 bases apart. In regard to this clonotype: Its antigen is currently not known. The record has no base qualities; no much larger clone is one base away.

The source material was PBMCs, mostly from graft donor cells, sampled 360 days after TCRalphabeta/CD19-depleted stem cell transplant. The chain was built from TRBV6-5 and TRBJ1-2; a tentative D call is TRBD1 (6 bases match). This TCR was recovered from a male patient between 2 and 9 years old who had a stem cell transplant for acute lymphoblastic leukemia, so the T cells may come from the graft donor. DNA sequence: TGTGCCAGCAGTTGGTCAACAGGGCTCTATGGCTACACCTTC. Translated, this is CASSWSTGLYGYTF.